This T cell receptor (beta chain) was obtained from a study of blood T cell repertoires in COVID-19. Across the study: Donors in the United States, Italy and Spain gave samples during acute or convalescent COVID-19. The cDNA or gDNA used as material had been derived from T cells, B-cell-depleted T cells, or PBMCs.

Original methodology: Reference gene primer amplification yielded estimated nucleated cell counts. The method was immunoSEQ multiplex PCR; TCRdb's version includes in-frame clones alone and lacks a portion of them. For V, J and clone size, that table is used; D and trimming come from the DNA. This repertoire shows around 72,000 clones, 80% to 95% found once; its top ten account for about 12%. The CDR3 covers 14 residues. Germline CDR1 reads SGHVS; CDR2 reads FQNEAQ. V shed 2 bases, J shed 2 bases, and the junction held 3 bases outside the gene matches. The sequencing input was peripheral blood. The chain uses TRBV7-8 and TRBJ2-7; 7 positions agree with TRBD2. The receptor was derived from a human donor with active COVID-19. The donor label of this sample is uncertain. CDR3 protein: CASSLRLAAYEQYF. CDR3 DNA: TGTGCCAGCAGCTTAAGGCTAGCGGCCTACGAGCAGTACTTC.